This T cell receptor (beta chain) was retrieved from a study of memory CD4+ T cells and cytomegalovirus serostatus. Study results and limitations: Median bootstrapped AUC for CMV status was about 0.94 originally, just under 0.93 US-trained. About 40% of the 164 known CMV-associated TCRbeta sequences appeared in CD4+ memory. The CMV-associated TCR signature appears largely within the CD4+ memory repertoire.

With regard to this clone: Its matching antigen is unknown.

In the original analysis: Out-of-frame sequences were removed, leaving some 2 million distinct TCRbeta sequences. Produced via immunoSEQ multiplex PCR; TCRdb's table is partial and in-frame only. V, J and clone size are those of that table, while D and trimming were read from the DNA. The table shows about 57,000 clones, with around 85% occurring only once. The sort gate was single viable CD3+CD4+CD8-CD45RO+ cells for memory CD4+ T cells. Germline V gives CDR1 MDHEN, CDR2 SYDVKM. Trimming took 3 bases from V and 2 from J, leaving 10 bases between them. The CDR3 spans 15 residues. The clonotype comes from an adult in good health and CMV-seronegative. V and J are TRBV28 and TRBJ1-4, with D perhaps matching TRBD1 (5 bases). The sample was memory CD4+ T cells from blood. CDR3 residues: CASSFRQLTNEKLFF. CDR3 bases: TGTGCCAGCAGTTTTCGACAGTTGACTAATGAAAAACTGTTTTTT.